This passage covers 24 T cell receptor beta chains from one sample sequenced in a study of CD8 T cells in Susac syndrome (dated by TCRdb to about 2019). The library was made by the immunoSEQ multiplex PCR assay. RNA was extracted using the RNeasy kit, and roughly 0.45 to 1 ug of the RNA was reverse transcribed with random hexamers. Through fastp at Q25 and MiXCR, TCRdb rebuilt clones from the public reads, retaining in-frame beta chains. Every entry covers one CDR3 protein and lists the most common genes and DNA from its rows. This sample lists about 130,000 distinct CDR3 sequences; approximately 93% were detected once. Roughly 0.3% of the sample is taken by the ten largest. What was sequenced was CD8+ T cells from PBMCs. These receptors were collected from a human donor with multiple sclerosis.

V and J are TRBV5-1 and TRBJ2-2, with no clear D. CDR3 length: 15 amino acids. The germline V gene has CDR1 SGHRS and CDR2 YFSETQ. V was pared by 2 bases and J by 1 base, with 9 bases between. The CDR3 spells CASSLNTLNTGELFF. CDR3 DNA: TGCGCCAGCAGCTTAAACACCTTGAACACCGGGGAGCTGTTTTTT.

The rearrangement links TRBV7-8 to TRBJ2-1; D call uncertain. This CDR3 is 14 amino acids long. Trimming took 0 bases from V and 5 from J, leaving 8 bases between them. Per germline, CDR1 SGHVS and CDR2 FQNEAQ. The CDR3 region is CASSLAPSHNEQFF. The CDR3 DNA is TGTGCCAGCAGCTTAGCTCCCAGCCACAATGAGCAGTTCTTC.

This chain links TRBV4-1 with TRBJ1-1; D gene ambiguous. The CDR3 loop spans 16 amino acids. V shed 2 bases and J shed 6 bases, with 19 bases lying between them. Germline V gene sequence: CDR1 MGHRA, CDR2 YSYEKL. The CDR3 here is CASSQRPGGTGAEAFF. The CDR3 region has the DNA TGCGCCAGCAGCCAACGCCCCGGTGGAACCGGTGCTGAAGCTTTCTTT.

This clonotype has just a few counts. The CDR3 here is CAWTNWGQSNTGELFF. CDR3 sequence (DNA): TGTGCCTGGACCAACTGGGGGCAGTCCAACACCGGGGAGCTGTTTTTT. V is TRBV30 and J is TRBJ2-2, with D maybe TRBD1 (6 bases). CDR3 length equals 16 residues. V shed 4 bases and J shed 2 bases, with 17 bases lying between them. Germline V CDR1 and CDR2: GTSNPN, SVGIG (reference sequence). The full variable domain, in which reference TRBV30 and TRBJ2-2 provide the parts outside the CDR3, is SQTIHQWPATLVQPVGSPLSLECTVEGTSNPNLYWYRQAAGRGLQLLFYSVGIGQISSEVPQNLSASRPQDRQFILSSKKLLLSDSGFYLCAWTNWGQSNTGELFFGEGSRLTVL.

This clonotype was detected only a few times. The chain uses TRBV24-1 and TRBJ2-4, with 11 bases aligning to TRBD1. Germline trimming cut 5 bases from V and 3 bases from J; bases unmatched to any gene: 11. Germline CDR1 reads KGHDR; CDR2 reads SFDVKD. The CDR3 spans 18 residues. The CDR3 nucleotides read TGTGCCACCAGTGCCGGGACAGGGGGTTCCTTTGGCAAAAACATTCAGTACTTC. Residues: CATSAGTGGSFGKNIQYF.

This clonotype was found once. The chain couples TRBV7-3 to TRBJ2-1, with D perhaps TRBD2 (5 bases). With 6 bases removed from V and 7 bases from J, the gap between germline ends came to 10 bases. Germline V gene data show CDR1 as SGHTA and CDR2 as FQGTGA. There are 12 residues in the CDR3. The CDR3 nucleotides read TGTGCCAGCAGAGGACGCGGGAATGAGCAGTTCTTC. Encoded protein: CASRGRGNEQFF.

The chain links TRBV6-2 or TRBV6-3 to TRBJ1-2; 8 nucleotides match TRBD1. Per germline, CDR1 MNHEY and CDR2 SVGEGT. This CDR3 has 15 amino acids. The trim removed 2 bases at V and 1 base at J, leaving 3 bases unmatched. CDR3 DNA sequence: TGTGCCAGCAGTTACGGACAGGGAGGTAACTATGGCTACACCTTC. Protein sequence: CASSYGQGGNYGYTF.

Written as DNA, the CDR3 is TGTGCCAGCAGCCCCCGACAGGGAAAGTACGAGCAGTACGTC. It yields the protein CASSPRQGKYEQYV. The chain combines TRBV5-6 with TRBJ2-7; 7 nucleotides match TRBD1. Germline values: CDR1 SGHDT, CDR2 YYEEEE. The CDR3 consists of 14 residues. The V and J ends lost 4 bases and 4 bases, in that order; junction bases with no gene match: 8.

This clonotype turned up a few times. V and J are TRBV29-1 and TRBJ2-7; D is tentatively TRBD1 or TRBD2 (5 bases each). This CDR3 comprises 13 residues. Per germline, CDR1 SQVTM and CDR2 ANQGSEA. Trimming shortened V by 1 base and J by 5 bases, and 12 bases separated the two germline ends. CDR3 sequence: CSVEGGDPNEQYF. The CDR3 coding sequence is TGCAGCGTTGAAGGAGGGGACCCCAACGAGCAGTACTTC.

V gene TRBV11-2 combines with J gene TRBJ2-7, with TRBD2 identical over 9 bases. V shed 1 base and J 6 bases; nucleotides not matched to a gene: 10. In germline, CDR1 is SGHAT, CDR2 FQNNGV. The CDR3 has 16 residues. CDR3 sequence reads: CASSLVSGGKGGEQYF. CDR3 nucleotide sequence: TGTGCCAGCAGCTTAGTGAGCGGGGGGAAGGGGGGCGAGCAGTACTTC.

In its sample, this clonotype was seen a few times. The chain combines TRBV6-6 with TRBJ1-1; no definite D call. The ends were cut back, 1 base at V and 0 bases at J, with 9 bases in the middle. In germline, CDR1 is MNHNY, CDR2 SVGAGI (reference sequence). CDR3 length: 15 residues. In nucleotides, the CDR3 is TGTGCCAGCAGTTACTACCGGGAGATGAACACTGAAGCTTTCTTT. It codes for CASSYYREMNTEAFF.

In this sample, this clonotype turned up once. The J gene is TRBJ2-1, the V gene TRBV7-9; 13 nucleotides match TRBD2. Germline V gene lookup returns CDR1 SEHNR and CDR2 FQNEAQ (reference sequence). V dropped 5 bases and J dropped 14; count of bases not matched to a gene: 9. The CDR3 is 14 amino acids. CDR3 protein: CASSQLAGGDGKFF. The CDR3 bases are TGTGCCAGCAGCCAACTAGCGGGGGGGGATGGTAAGTTCTTC.

This chain uses TRBV14 with TRBJ1-4; D remains ambiguous. The CDR3 is made up of 14 amino acids. Between the trimmed V and J ends, which lost 4 bases and 3 bases, there was a span of 9 bases. The germline CDR1 and CDR2 sequences are SGHDN and FVKESK. CDR3 in amino acids: CASSLGRPNEKLFF. DNA for the CDR3: TGTGCCAGCAGCCTAGGGCGCCCTAATGAAAAACTGTTTTTT. Variable domain in full (rest from reference TRBV14 and TRBJ1-4): EAGVTQFPSHSVIEKGQTVTLRCDPISGHDNLYWYRRVMGKEIKFLLHFVKESKQDESGMPNNRFLAERTGGTYSTLKVQPAELEDSGVYFCASSLGRPNEKLFFGSGTQLSVL.

The chain is built from TRBV9 and TRBJ1-1, with D unresolved. Deletions cut 0 bases from V and 4 bases from J, with 7 bases between. CDR1 and CDR2 (germline): SGDLS, YYNGEE. The CDR3 is 13 residues long. CDR3 residues: CASSVEASTEAFF. In DNA form, the CDR3 reads TGTGCCAGCAGCGTAGAGGCTAGCACTGAAGCTTTCTTT.

The chain links TRBV18 to TRBJ2-1, with 9 nucleotides matching TRBD1. V trimming: 3 bases; J trimming: 4 bases; junction bases outside the gene matches: 4. Looked up from germline, CDR1 is KGHSH and CDR2 is LQKENI. This CDR3 contains 15 residues. The CDR3 is CASSPTGGLYNEQFF. The CDR3 DNA reads TGTGCCAGCTCACCTACAGGGGGCCTTTACAATGAGCAGTTCTTC.

The chain combines TRBV20-1 with TRBJ2-7; D is possibly TRBD2 (5 bases). Trimming shortened V by 0 bases and J by 5 bases, and 23 bases separated the two germline ends. The CDR3 length is 17 residues. Germline V gene lookup returns CDR1 DFQATT and CDR2 SNEGSKA (reference sequence). The CDR3 bases are TGCAGTGCTAGAGATCGGGCCGGGGTAGGGCCCTACGACGAGCAGTACTTC. It yields the protein CSARDRAGVGPYDEQYF.

The V call is TRBV14, the J call TRBJ2-7; unclear D gene. With 0 bases removed from V and 3 bases from J, the gap between germline ends came to 6 bases. Per the germline V gene, CDR1 is SGHDN and CDR2 is FVKESK. This CDR3 is built from 13 residues. CDR3 coding DNA: TGTGCCAGCAGCCAAGAAGCCTTCTACGAGCAGTACTTC. This encodes CASSQEAFYEQYF.

V is TRBV9 and J is TRBJ2-1, with TRBD1 as a possible D gene (5 bases). The germline V gene has CDR1 SGDLS and CDR2 YYNGEE. Trimming left V 3 bases short and J 8 bases short, with 21 bases between. This CDR3 comprises 16 residues. The CDR3 nucleotides are TGTGCCAGCAGCGCCCGGCAGGGTCAAGGTAATGATGAGCAGTTCTTC. It specifies CASSARQGQGNDEQFF. The full variable domain, in which reference TRBV9 and TRBJ2-1 provide the parts outside the CDR3, is DSGVTQTPKHLITATGQRVTLRCSPRSGDLSVYWYQQSLDQGLQFLIQYYNGEERAKGNILERFSAQQFPDLHSELNLSSLELGDSALYFCASSARQGQGNDEQFFGPGTRLTVL.

This clonotype was detected once. The rearrangement uses TRBV25-1 and TRBJ1-4; D is unresolved. Germline values: CDR1 MGHDK, CDR2 SYGVNS. Trimming shortened V by 7 bases and J by 3 bases, and 18 bases separated the two germline ends. CDR3 size: 16 residues. Here the CDR3 DNA reads TGTGCCAGCACTCGAGCGCGACGTGGGGCTAATGAAAAACTGTTTTTT. It translates to CASTRARRGANEKLFF.

The chain recombines TRBV29-1 with TRBJ1-2, with TRBD1 identical over 12 bases. The V segment lost 3 bases and the J segment 6 bases; nucleotides outside the gene matches: 11. The CDR3 spans 16 residues. CDR1 SQVTM and CDR2 ANQGSEA come from the germline V gene. CDR3 protein: CSVEFGLGQGADGYTF. The CDR3 DNA reads as TGCAGCGTTGAGTTCGGGTTGGGACAGGGGGCTGATGGCTACACCTTC.

The chain has TRBV29-1 and TRBJ1-2, with a weak D call TRBD1 (6 bases). V lost 4 bases and J lost 5, with 17 bases in between. The germline CDR1 and CDR2 sequences are SQVTM and ANQGSEA. This CDR3 contains 14 residues. The CDR3 spells CSVGGTHGGYGYTF. The CDR3 DNA reads TGCAGCGTTGGCGGGACACACGGGGGGTATGGCTACACCTTC.

This chain joins TRBV29-1 and TRBJ2-1, with D possibly TRBD2 on 5 matching bases. This CDR3 contains 13 residues. V gave up 5 bases and J gave up 0 bases, with 8 bases separating them. The germline CDR1 and CDR2 sequences are SQVTM and ANQGSEA. In DNA, the CDR3 is TGCAGCGTTAACGGGAACTCCTACAATGAGCAGTTCTTC. Its protein product is CSVNGNSYNEQFF.

CDR3 loop: CASSLAEDGLYSNQPQHF. CDR3 nucleotides: TGTGCCAGCAGCTTAGCGGAGGACGGTCTATATAGCAATCAGCCCCAGCATTTT. The chain has TRBV7-9 and TRBJ1-5; D not certain. This CDR3 is built from 18 residues. Trimming removed 0 bases at V and 0 bases at J, with 15 bases between. CDR1 is SEHNR, CDR2 FQNEAQ, per germline (reference sequence).

The chain carries TRBV27 and TRBJ1-2; possible D gene TRBD1, 5 bases. The CDR3 totals 13 residues. Germline-derived CDR1 and CDR2 are MNHEY and SMNVEV (reference sequence). V was cut by 6 bases and J by 3 bases, with 11 bases left in between. The CDR3 DNA reads as TGTGCCAGCAGCTCGCGGGGCCACTATGGCTACACCTTC. Protein: CASSSRGHYGYTF.